Each of the 2 T cell receptor beta chains below was sequenced from the same sample in a study of T cells in Graves' hyperthyroidism and ophthalmopathy. RNA transcripts provided the source from which TCR beta CDR3 regions were amplified. The HTBI set primed first-round TCR CDR3 RT-PCR. TCRdb analysed the multiplex PCR reads with MiXCR anew, one entry per CDR3 protein. There are fewer than 400,000 distinct CDR3 sequences in the sample; roughly 25% occur only once, and more than 60% lies in the top ten. The sequenced sample was blood. Receptor source: a man in his forties or fifties with Graves' hyperthyroidism.

The chain combines TRBV20-1 with TRBJ1-3; D call uncertain. Germline V lookup: CDR1 DFQATT, CDR2 SNEGSKA (reference sequence). The V end was cut by 3 bases, the J end by 0 bases, with 9 bases between. The CDR3 extends over 14 amino acids. As DNA, the CDR3 is TGCAGTGCTAGTCTTCATGGCTCTGGAAACACCATATATTTT. Its translation: CSASLHGSGNTIYF.

The V call is TRBV2, the J call TRBJ1-2; TRBD1 matches at 7 bases. J lost 3 bases, V lost 6 bases, and 7 bases had no gene match. Germline-derived CDR1 and CDR2 are SNHLY and FYNNEI. The CDR3 loop spans 14 amino acids. The CDR3, as DNA: TGTGCCAGCAGGTGGGGACAGACGCACTATGGCTACACCTTC. Translated, it gives CASRWGQTHYGYTF.